A single T cell receptor beta chain is shown here with its context. Its specificity is unknown. This may stem from a read error, because a much larger clone lies one nucleotide away. Researchers amplified the TCR beta CDR3 regions from RNA transcripts. The HTBI primer set was used in a first-round RT-PCR of the TCR CDR3. Each CDR3 protein is one row after TCRdb ran MiXCR on the multiplex PCR reads. In the table there are about 600,000 distinct CDR3 sequences, approximately 15% of which are singletons. The cohort's ophthalmopathy patients, a group with duration under 3 months, had a Clinical Activity Score of at least 3 and a NOSPECS grade of at least 4. CDR1 MNHEY and CDR2 SMNVEV come from the germline V gene (reference sequence). The CDR3 is 15 residues long. This specimen belongs to a study of T cells in Graves' hyperthyroidism and ophthalmopathy. Looking at the study overall: Initial diagnosis, before any treatment, was when peripheral blood was collected. The study, taken as a whole, reports: Most thyroid clonotypes that were expanded above 0.001 also turned up in blood.

Sequences were obtained from blood. The chain combines TRBV27 with TRBJ2-7; 8 nucleotides align to TRBD1. The tail of the sequence fits TRBJ2-1 better, so the J call may be wrong. The sequence came from a woman aged 18-35 years with Graves' ophthalmopathy. The CDR3 sequence is CASSSEDRGLYEQFF. The CDR3 coding sequence is TGTGCCAGCAGTTCAGAAGACAGGGGACTCTACGAGCAGTTCTTC.